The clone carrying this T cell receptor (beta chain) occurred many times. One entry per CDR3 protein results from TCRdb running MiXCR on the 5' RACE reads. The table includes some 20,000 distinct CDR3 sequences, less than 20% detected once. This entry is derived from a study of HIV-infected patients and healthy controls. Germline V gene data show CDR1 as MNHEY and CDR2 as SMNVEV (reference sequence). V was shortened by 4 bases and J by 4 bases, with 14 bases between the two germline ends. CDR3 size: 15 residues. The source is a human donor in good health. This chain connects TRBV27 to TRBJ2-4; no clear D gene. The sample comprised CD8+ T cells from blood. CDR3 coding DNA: TGTGCCAGCAGTTCCCCTATTAAGGAGAAAAACATTCAGTACTTC. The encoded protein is CASSSPIKEKNIQYF.